This T cell receptor (beta chain) derives from a study of T cell clones after liver transplantation. Study-level information: In this trial, immunosuppression withdrawal was attempted within 2 years of liver transplant.

Clones were read by immunoSEQ multiplex PCR, and TCRdb kept only the in-frame ones, dropping some. The sample consists of 90,000 to 120,000 clones, 75% to 90% of them appearing once. The CDR3 length is 16 residues. CDR1 is MNHEY and CDR2 is SMNVEV in the germline V gene (reference sequence). With 5 bases removed from V and 5 bases from J, the gap between germline ends came to 19 bases. This chain links TRBV27 with TRBJ1-5; maybe TRBD1 (6 bases). The sequenced sample was CD4+ T cells from blood, obtained before liver transplant. The TCR comes from a human donor who received a liver transplant. The CDR3 DNA is TGTGCCAGCAGTCTCTTGGGGGGCCGGGGATATCAGCCCCAGCATTTT. It is translated as CASSLLGGRGYQPQHF.